Listed below are T cell receptor beta chains from one sample, sequenced in a study of T cell repertoires in ileal Crohn's disease. TCRdb's table, derived via immunoSEQ multiplex PCR, lists solely in-frame clones and lacks some. The repertoire has under 5,500 clones, just under 75% of them found once; the top ten carry more than 20%. The sequencing input was ileal tissue. The receptor source for this set is an adult with Crohn's disease. Each CDR3 is given with its conserved first and last residue. A D gene is named only where the DNA matches it firmly. The size of a clone is reported for some rows only, either as once, few or many, or as a class for expanded clones.

v_gene,j_gene,d_gene,abundance,CDR3aa,CDR3nt
TRBV11-3,TRBJ2-3,TRBD2,.,CASSSGGIGDTQYF,TGTGCCAGCAGCTCCGGGGGGATAGGTGATACGCAGTATTTT
TRBV5-6,TRBJ2-5,TRBD2,.,CASSWRLAGGQETQYF,TGTGCCAGCAGCTGGAGACTAGCGGGGGGACAAGAGACCCAGTACTTC
TRBV4-2,TRBJ2-3,.,.,CASSQDLVATDTQYF,TGTGCCAGCAGCCAAGATCTGGTGGCTACAGATACGCAGTATTTT
TRBV19,TRBJ2-2,TRBD2,.,CASSTLSGGTGELFF,TGTGCCAGTAGTACCCTCTCGGGGGGCACCGGGGAGCTGTTTTTT
TRBV28,TRBJ1-2,.,.,CASSLEQGYGYTF,TGTGCCAGCAGTTTGGAACAGGGATATGGCTACACCTTC
TRBV6-5,TRBJ1-2,.,once,CASSPPGGGNYGYTF,TGTGCCAGCAGTCCACCGGGGGGCGGTAACTATGGCTACACCTTC
TRBV10-1,TRBJ1-1,TRBD1,.,CASSEGQGYTEAFF,TGCGCCAGCAGTGAAGGACAGGGGTACACTGAAGCTTTCTTT
TRBV27,TRBJ2-7,.,.,CASAESRRSREQYF,TGTGCCAGCGCTGAAAGCCGGAGAAGTCGTGAGCAGTACTTC
TRBV29-1,TRBJ2-7,TRBD1,few,CSTTTGQGISGEQYF,TGCAGCACAACCACGGGACAGGGAATCTCGGGCGAGCAGTACTTC
TRBV6-1,TRBJ2-7,TRBD2,.,CASREGTSAYYEQYF,TGTGCCAGCAGGGAGGGGACTAGCGCCTACTACGAGCAGTACTTC
TRBV6-1,TRBJ2-7,.,.,CASNPTGTYEQYF,TGTGCCAGCAACCCGACGGGAACCTACGAGCAGTACTTC
TRBV11-2,TRBJ2-7,TRBD2,.,CASSTMGLAGSYEQYF,TGTGCCAGCAGCACCATGGGACTAGCGGGATCCTACGAGCAGTACTTC
TRBV11-2,TRBJ2-7,TRBD1,few,CASSSGQGSYEQYF,TGTGCCAGCAGCTCCGGACAGGGATCCTACGAGCAGTACTTC
TRBV30,TRBJ1-5,.,.,CAWTRGGMGNQPQHF,TGTGCCTGGACGAGGGGGGGAATGGGCAATCAGCCCCAGCATTTT
TRBV6-5,TRBJ1-1,.,.,CASRSVAGNTEAFF,TGTGCCAGCAGGTCTGTTGCAGGGAACACTGAAGCTTTCTTT
TRBV15,TRBJ1-2,.,.,CATSRDRVGYTF,TGTGCCACCAGCAGAGATCGGGTTGGCTACACCTTC
TRBV5-4,TRBJ2-3,TRBD1,few,CASSLGQISTDTQYF,TGTGCCAGCAGCCTGGGACAGATTAGCACAGATACGCAGTATTTT
TRBV27,TRBJ1-4,.,.,CASRFGRPGQLNEKLFF,TGTGCCAGCAGATTCGGTCGGCCAGGACAGCTTAATGAAAAACTGTTTTTT
TRBV2,TRBJ1-1,TRBD1,.,CARGGQGATEAFF,TGTGCCAGGGGAGGACAGGGGGCAACTGAAGCTTTCTTT
TRBV6-5,TRBJ2-7,TRBD2,.,CASSYLRTSGSYEQYF,TGTGCCAGCAGTTACCTCCGGACTAGCGGTTCCTACGAGCAGTACTTC
TRBV7-9,TRBJ1-1,TRBD1,.,CASRPTGFGTEAFF,TGTGCCAGCAGGCCGACAGGGTTTGGCACTGAAGCTTTCTTT
TRBV7-9,TRBJ1-2,.,.,CASSFTNYGYTF,TGTGCCAGCAGCTTCACTAACTATGGCTACACCTTC
TRBV6-6,TRBJ2-3,TRBD2,.,CASSPGTSGVGDTQYF,TGTGCCAGCAGCCCCGGGACTAGCGGGGTCGGAGATACGCAGTATTTT
TRBV28,TRBJ1-2,TRBD1,hyperexpanded,CASSPGGRNYGYTF,TGTGCCAGCAGTCCAGGGGGGCGAAACTATGGCTACACCTTC
TRBV5-1,TRBJ1-1,.,.,CASSPGNKGFEAFF,TGCGCCAGCAGCCCTGGAAATAAGGGGTTCGAAGCTTTCTTT
TRBV5-1,TRBJ2-7,.,.,CASSLTASASYEQYF,TGCGCCAGCAGCTTGACGGCTAGCGCCTCCTACGAGCAGTACTTC
TRBV10-1,TRBJ1-1,.,.,CASRQGGTTEAFF,TGCGCCAGCAGGCAGGGAGGGACGACTGAAGCTTTCTTT
TRBV27,TRBJ1-1,TRBD1,.,CASSPWTGGLPEAFF,TGTGCCAGCAGTCCTTGGACAGGGGGGCTCCCTGAAGCTTTCTTT
TRBV7-9,TRBJ2-2,.,.,CASSGGSANTGELFF,TGTGCCAGCAGCGGTGGGAGCGCGAACACCGGGGAGCTGTTTTTT
TRBV7-8,TRBJ2-1,.,.,CASSLGGNIVYNEQFF,TGTGCCAGCAGCTTAGGAGGAAACATCGTCTACAATGAGCAGTTCTTC
TRBV19,TRBJ1-5,.,large,CAIPPGHHSGQPQHF,TGTGCCATCCCGCCAGGTCATCATAGCGGTCAGCCCCAGCATTTT
TRBV2,TRBJ2-5,TRBD2,.,CASEGLESQETQYF,TGTGCCAGCGAAGGACTAGAATCCCAAGAGACCCAGTACTTC
TRBV30,TRBJ2-7,TRBD1,.,CAWSVGFGDRSYEQYF,TGTGCCTGGAGTGTAGGGTTCGGGGACAGGTCCTACGAGCAGTACTTC
TRBV19,TRBJ1-2,.,.,CASSRPGLNYGYTF,TGTGCCAGTAGCCGCCCGGGACTTAACTATGGCTACACCTTC
TRBV7-2,TRBJ2-2,.,.,CASSQSAPRVGTGELFF,TGTGCCAGCAGCCAGTCCGCCCCCAGGGTGGGCACCGGGGAGCTGTTTTTT
TRBV5-4,TRBJ1-2,.,few,CASSLTGVSGYTF,TGTGCCAGCAGCTTGACGGGAGTGAGTGGCTACACCTTC
TRBV2,TRBJ2-1,TRBD1,once,CASIWQGAYNEQFF,TGTGCCAGCATATGGCAGGGGGCCTACAATGAGCAGTTCTTC
TRBV5-1,TRBJ1-1,.,.,CASSLVPARGTEAFF,TGCGCCAGCAGCTTGGTGCCCGCTCGGGGCACTGAAGCTTTCTTT
TRBV7-9,TRBJ2-7,.,.,CASSNPSSYEQYF,TGTGCCAGCAGCAACCCCTCGAGCTACGAGCAGTACTTC
TRBV6-5,TRBJ1-2,.,few,CASSNPNYGYTF,TGTGCCAGTTCCAATCCTAACTATGGCTACACCTTC
TRBV9,TRBJ1-6,.,.,CASSVGDRNNSPLHF,TGTGCCAGCAGCGTAGGAGACAGGAATAATTCACCCCTCCACTTT
TRBV5-1,TRBJ1-5,.,.,CASSLGGIGNQPQHF,TGCGCCAGCAGCTTGGGCGGTATCGGCAATCAGCCCCAGCATTTT
TRBV11-3,TRBJ1-2,.,.,CASSLVEDYGYTF,TGTGCCAGCAGCTTAGTTGAGGACTATGGCTACACCTTC
TRBV7-2,TRBJ2-1,TRBD2,.,CASSFLSSGRPEQFF,TGTGCCAGCAGCTTCTTATCTAGCGGGAGGCCAGAGCAGTTCTTC
TRBV6-1,TRBJ2-1,TRBD1,.,CASSSPGQGKFF,TGTGCCAGCAGTTCTCCGGGACAGGGGAAGTTCTTC
TRBV10-1,TRBJ2-7,.,.,CASSDGARSYEQYF,TGCGCCAGCAGTGATGGGGCCCGATCCTACGAGCAGTACTTC
TRBV5-6,TRBJ2-5,.,few,CASSRGESQETQYF,TGTGCCAGCAGCCGAGGTGAAAGTCAAGAGACCCAGTACTTC